Here is one T cell receptor beta chain with its context. These data originate in a study of shared clonotypes between healthy human individuals. Repertoires were generated with immunoSEQ multiplex PCR, while TCRdb's copy carries only in-frame clones and drops some. The sample comprises 1,400,000 or so clones, 98% of which are singletons, and approximately 0.38% rests with the top ten. V was shortened by 4 bases and J by 1 base, with 10 bases between the two germline ends. The CDR3 extends over 14 amino acids. Germline values: CDR1 MDHEN, CDR2 SYDVKM. The chain links TRBV28 to TRBJ2-5, with D unclear. The receptor comes from a man aged 25-45 years in good health. The sequencing sample was made of naive CD4+ T cells sorted from blood. Specified subset: CD45RA+ positively selected. The CDR3 DNA is TGTGCCAGCAGTTGGGTTACGCCCCAAGAGACCCAGTACTTC. Its translation is CASSWVTPQETQYF.